These T cell receptor beta chains were read from a single sample in a study of cytomegalovirus exposure and HLA in healthy donors. Assay: immunoSEQ multiplex PCR; the TCRdb copy retains only in-frame clones and omits some. Of 150,000 to 200,000 clones in the sample, 80% to 85% are singletons; the top ten hold about 2.2%. The specimen was PBMCs. The receptors here all came from a woman in her twenties or thirties in good health and CMV-seronegative. The CDR3 runs from the conserved cysteine through the conserved F or W. A D gene is named only where the DNA matches it firmly. The size of a clone is reported for some rows only, either as once, few or many, or as a class for expanded clones.

J	V	size	D	CDR3	DNA
TRBJ1-1	TRBV30	.	TRBD1	CAWSAQDRDTEAFF	TGTGCCTGGAGTGCCCAGGACAGGGACACTGAAGCTTTCTTT
TRBJ1-4	TRBV19	.	.	CASSDWGGGEKLFF	TGTGCCAGTAGTGATTGGGGAGGTGGCGAAAAACTGTTTTTT
TRBJ2-2	TRBV5-1	.	TRBD1	CASTLTGAPGEPFF	TGCGCCAGCACCCTAACAGGGGCGCCCGGGGAGCCGTTTTTT
TRBJ1-2	TRBV28	few	TRBD1	CASSWTGNVVLGYGYTF	TGTGCCAGCAGTTGGACAGGGAACGTGGTGTTGGGCTATGGCTACACCTTC
TRBJ2-1	TRBV5-1	.	TRBD1	CASSTGTAYNEQFF	TGCGCCAGCAGCACCGGGACAGCTTACAATGAGCAGTTCTTC
TRBJ2-5	TRBV7-6	.	.	CASSLAGVQETQYF	TGTGCCAGCAGCTTAGCAGGGGTGCAAGAGACCCAGTACTTC
TRBJ2-6	TRBV5-1	once	TRBD1	CASSLAGQGSPGGANGLTF	TGCGCCAGCAGCTTGGCGGGACAGGGTTCCCCCGGTGGGGCCAACGGCCTGACTTTC
TRBJ2-7	TRBV7-8	.	TRBD1	CASSLRDRGTYEQYF	TGTGCCAGCAGCTTAAGGGACAGGGGGACCTACGAGCAGTACTTC
TRBJ2-4	TRBV19	.	TRBD1	CASSQLPSNRGTKNSQYF	TGTGCCAGTAGTCAACTCCCATCGAACAGGGGAACCAAAAACAGTCAGTACTTC
TRBJ2-2	TRBV14	.	.	CASSQDSWLATATGELFF	TGTGCCAGCAGCCAAGATTCTTGGCTAGCGACGGCCACCGGGGAGCTGTTTTTT
TRBJ2-7	TRBV6-5	.	TRBD2	CASALSGSYEQYF	TGTGCCAGCGCCTTAAGCGGGAGCTACGAGCAGTACTTC
TRBJ1-5	TRBV7-8	.	TRBD1	CASSSGQINQPQHF	TGTGCCAGCAGCTCGGGACAGATCAATCAGCCCCAGCATTTT
TRBJ2-3	TRBV30	.	TRBD2	CAWSISGGTDTQYF	TGTGCCTGGAGTATTAGCGGGGGCACAGATACGCAGTATTTT
TRBJ2-7	TRBV13	few	.	CASSLTGTSEQYF	TGTGCCAGCAGCTTAACTGGTACCTCCGAGCAGTACTTC
TRBJ2-5	TRBV4-2	once	TRBD1	CASSEGQKQYF	TGTGCCAGCAGCGAGGGACAGAAGCAGTACTTC
TRBJ2-1	TRBV4-3	once	.	CASSQDRLAVYNEQFF	TGCGCCAGCAGCCAAGATAGGCTAGCAGTCTACAATGAGCAGTTCTTC
TRBJ2-1	TRBV21-1	few	.	CASSKEGEQIPYNEQFF	TGTGCCAGCAGCAAAGAAGGCGAACAGATTCCCTACAATGAGCAGTTCTTC
TRBJ1-4	TRBV6-1	.	.	CASSKNTENEKLFF	TGTGCCAGCAGTAAGAATACAGAAAATGAAAAACTGTTTTTT
TRBJ1-1	TRBV7-9	few	.	CASSSRGGATEAFF	TGTGCCAGCAGCTCAAGGGGAGGGGCAACTGAAGCTTTCTTT
TRBJ2-7	TRBV5-1	.	TRBD2	CASSLSSGIAYEQYF	TGCGCCAGCAGCTTGTCTAGCGGGATAGCCTACGAGCAGTACTTC
TRBJ2-3	TRBV5-4	.	TRBD2	CASSFSLAETDTQYF	TGTGCCAGCAGCTTCAGTCTAGCGGAAACAGATACGCAGTATTTT
TRBJ1-4	TRBV19	once	.	CASSPGGRTTNEKLFF	TGTGCCAGTTCCCCCGGAGGGCGAACAACTAATGAAAAACTGTTTTTT
TRBJ2-1	TRBV7-9	.	TRBD1	CASSLPTGTGFYEQFF	TGTGCCAGCAGCTTACCCACCGGGACAGGGTTTTATGAGCAGTTCTTC
TRBJ2-7	TRBV7-8	.	.	CASSQTPGLPTTEQYF	TGTGCCAGCAGCCAAACTCCGGGACTCCCTACGACCGAGCAGTACTTC
TRBJ2-7	TRBV6-1	once	TRBD1	CASSESTGTGSYEQYF	TGTGCCAGCAGTGAATCAACCGGGACAGGGTCCTACGAGCAGTACTTC
TRBJ2-3	TRBV6-5	.	TRBD1	CASSYSMRTGTDTQYF	TGTGCCAGCAGTTACTCGATGCGGACAGGGACAGATACGCAGTATTTT
TRBJ2-7	TRBV19	.	.	CASSSWTGWAYEQYF	TGTGCCAGTAGTTCCTGGACTGGTTGGGCCTACGAGCAGTACTTC
TRBJ2-1	TRBV29-1	.	TRBD1	CSGRTGINNEQFF	TGCAGCGGTAGGACAGGGATTAACAATGAGCAGTTCTTC
TRBJ2-5	TRBV7-9	once	TRBD1	CASSLLQTGEETQYF	TGTGCCAGCAGCCTCCTTCAAACAGGGGAAGAGACCCAGTACTTC
TRBJ2-1	TRBV21-1	.	.	CASCKQGAKYNEQFF	TGTGCCAGCTGTAAACAGGGGGCTAAGTACAATGAGCAGTTCTTC
TRBJ1-2	TRBV6-5	.	.	CASSNRVAAGYTF	TGTGCCAGCAGTAACCGGGTGGCGGCGGGCTACACCTTC
TRBJ2-5	TRBV7-2	.	.	CASSPTTDYIQETQYF	TGTGCCAGCAGTCCGACGACGGACTATATCCAAGAGACCCAGTACTTC
TRBJ1-3	TRBV14	.	.	CASRARGSGNTIYF	TGTGCCAGCAGGGCAAGGGGTTCTGGAAACACCATATATTTT
TRBJ2-6	TRBV28	.	.	CASSLKGPGANVLTF	TGTGCCAGCAGTTTAAAGGGGCCTGGGGCCAACGTCCTGACTTTC
TRBJ1-5	TRBV7-2	.	.	CASSLEPGSSNQPQHF	TGTGCCAGCAGCTTAGAGCCAGGGTCGAGCAATCAGCCCCAGCATTTT